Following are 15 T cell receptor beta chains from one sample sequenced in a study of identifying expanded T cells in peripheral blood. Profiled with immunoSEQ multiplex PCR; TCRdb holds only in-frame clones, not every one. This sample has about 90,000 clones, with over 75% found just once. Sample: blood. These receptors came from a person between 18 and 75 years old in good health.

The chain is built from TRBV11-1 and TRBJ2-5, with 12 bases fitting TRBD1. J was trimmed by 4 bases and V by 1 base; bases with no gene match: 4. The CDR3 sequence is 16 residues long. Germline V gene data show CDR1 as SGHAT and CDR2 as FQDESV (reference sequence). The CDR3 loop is CASSLGGQGAGETQYF. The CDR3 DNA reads TGTGCCAGCAGCTTAGGGGGACAGGGGGCTGGAGAGACCCAGTACTTC.

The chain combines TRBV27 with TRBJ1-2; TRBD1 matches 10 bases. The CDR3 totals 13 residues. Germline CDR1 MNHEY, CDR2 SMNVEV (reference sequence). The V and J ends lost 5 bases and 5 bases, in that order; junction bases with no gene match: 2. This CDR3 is CASSDRGQYGYTF. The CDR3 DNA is TGTGCCAGCAGTGACAGGGGGCAGTATGGCTACACCTTC.

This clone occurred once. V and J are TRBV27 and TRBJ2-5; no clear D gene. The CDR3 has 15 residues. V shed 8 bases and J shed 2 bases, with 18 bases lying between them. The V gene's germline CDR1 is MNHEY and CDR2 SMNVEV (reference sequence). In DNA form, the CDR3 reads TGTGCCAGCCGCCTTGGGGTTGGGTATCAAGAGACCCAGTACTTC. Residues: CASRLGVGYQETQYF.

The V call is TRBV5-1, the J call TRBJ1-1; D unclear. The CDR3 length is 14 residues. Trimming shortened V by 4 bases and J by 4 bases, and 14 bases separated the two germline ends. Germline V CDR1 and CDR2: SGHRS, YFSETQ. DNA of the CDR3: TGCGCCAGCAGCGACATTGGACGCCCCACTGAAGCTTTCTTT. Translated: CASSDIGRPTEAFF.

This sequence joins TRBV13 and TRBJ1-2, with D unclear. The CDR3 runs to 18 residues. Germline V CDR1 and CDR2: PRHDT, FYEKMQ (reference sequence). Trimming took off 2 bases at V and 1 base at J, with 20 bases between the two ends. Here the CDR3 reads CASSLSWAGGGLNYGYTF. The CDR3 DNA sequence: TGTGCCAGCAGCTTATCGTGGGCAGGCGGCGGACTTAACTATGGCTACACCTTC.

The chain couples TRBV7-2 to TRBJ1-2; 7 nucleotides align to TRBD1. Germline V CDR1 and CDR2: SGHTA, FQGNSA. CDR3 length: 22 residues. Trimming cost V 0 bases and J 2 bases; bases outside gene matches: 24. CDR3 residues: CASSLAQSGGMERGDGNYGYTF. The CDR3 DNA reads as TGTGCCAGCAGCTTAGCCCAATCAGGGGGGATGGAAAGAGGCGATGGGAACTATGGCTACACCTTC.

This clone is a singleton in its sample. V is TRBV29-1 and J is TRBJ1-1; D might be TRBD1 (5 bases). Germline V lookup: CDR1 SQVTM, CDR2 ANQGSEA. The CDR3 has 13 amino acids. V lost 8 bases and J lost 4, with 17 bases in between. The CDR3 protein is CSILRGKATEAFF. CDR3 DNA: TGCAGCATATTGCGGGGGAAGGCCACTGAAGCTTTCTTT.

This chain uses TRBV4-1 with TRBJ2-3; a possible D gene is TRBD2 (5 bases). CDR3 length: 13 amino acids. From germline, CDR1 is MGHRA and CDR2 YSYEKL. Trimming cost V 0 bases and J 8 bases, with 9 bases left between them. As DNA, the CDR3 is TGCGCCAGCAGCCAAGATCGGGCGGGTACGCAGTATTTT. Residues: CASSQDRAGTQYF.

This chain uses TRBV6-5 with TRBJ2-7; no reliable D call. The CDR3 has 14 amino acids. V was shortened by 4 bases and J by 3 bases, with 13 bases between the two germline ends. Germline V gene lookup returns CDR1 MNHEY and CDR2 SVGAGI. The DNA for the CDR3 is TGTGCCAGCAGTTTCGGCCCGCGAGGCTACGAGCAGTACTTC. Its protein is CASSFGPRGYEQYF.

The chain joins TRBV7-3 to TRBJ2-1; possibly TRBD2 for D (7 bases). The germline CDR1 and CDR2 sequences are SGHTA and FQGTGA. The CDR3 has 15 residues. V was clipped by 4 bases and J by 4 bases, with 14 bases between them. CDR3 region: CASSSSGGAYNEQFF. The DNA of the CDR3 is TGTGCCAGCAGCTCCTCGGGGGGCGCATACAATGAGCAGTTCTTC.

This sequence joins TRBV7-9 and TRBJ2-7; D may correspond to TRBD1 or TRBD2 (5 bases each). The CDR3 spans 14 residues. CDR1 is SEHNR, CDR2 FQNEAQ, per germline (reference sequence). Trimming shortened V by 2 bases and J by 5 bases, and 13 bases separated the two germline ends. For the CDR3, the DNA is TGTGCCAGCAGCTTAAAAGCCAGAGGGGACGAGCAGTACTTC. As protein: CASSLKARGDEQYF.

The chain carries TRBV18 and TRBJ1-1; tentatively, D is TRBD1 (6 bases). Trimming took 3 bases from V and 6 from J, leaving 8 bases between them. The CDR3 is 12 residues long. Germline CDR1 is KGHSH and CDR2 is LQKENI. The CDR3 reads CASSPTGPEAFF. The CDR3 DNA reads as TGTGCCAGCTCACCCACAGGGCCTGAAGCTTTCTTT.

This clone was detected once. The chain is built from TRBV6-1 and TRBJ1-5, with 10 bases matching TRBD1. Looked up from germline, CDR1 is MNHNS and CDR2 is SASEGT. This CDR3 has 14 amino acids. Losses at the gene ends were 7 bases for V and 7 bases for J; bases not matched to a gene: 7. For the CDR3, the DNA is TGTGCCAGCACTGGGACAGGGGAAAAGCAGCCCCAGCATTTT. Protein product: CASTGTGEKQPQHF.

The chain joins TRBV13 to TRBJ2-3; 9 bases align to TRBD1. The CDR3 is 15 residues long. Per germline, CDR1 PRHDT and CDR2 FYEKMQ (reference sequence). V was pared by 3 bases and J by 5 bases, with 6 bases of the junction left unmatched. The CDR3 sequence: CASSFGQGKGDTQYF. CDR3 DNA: TGTGCCAGCAGCTTTGGACAGGGGAAGGGAGATACGCAGTATTTT.

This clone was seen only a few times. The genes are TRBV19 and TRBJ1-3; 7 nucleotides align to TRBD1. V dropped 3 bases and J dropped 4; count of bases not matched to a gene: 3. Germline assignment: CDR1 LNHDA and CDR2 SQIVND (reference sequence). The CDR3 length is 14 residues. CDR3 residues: CASSIGTDGNTIYF. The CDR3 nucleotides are TGTGCCAGTAGTATCGGGACAGACGGAAACACCATATATTTT.